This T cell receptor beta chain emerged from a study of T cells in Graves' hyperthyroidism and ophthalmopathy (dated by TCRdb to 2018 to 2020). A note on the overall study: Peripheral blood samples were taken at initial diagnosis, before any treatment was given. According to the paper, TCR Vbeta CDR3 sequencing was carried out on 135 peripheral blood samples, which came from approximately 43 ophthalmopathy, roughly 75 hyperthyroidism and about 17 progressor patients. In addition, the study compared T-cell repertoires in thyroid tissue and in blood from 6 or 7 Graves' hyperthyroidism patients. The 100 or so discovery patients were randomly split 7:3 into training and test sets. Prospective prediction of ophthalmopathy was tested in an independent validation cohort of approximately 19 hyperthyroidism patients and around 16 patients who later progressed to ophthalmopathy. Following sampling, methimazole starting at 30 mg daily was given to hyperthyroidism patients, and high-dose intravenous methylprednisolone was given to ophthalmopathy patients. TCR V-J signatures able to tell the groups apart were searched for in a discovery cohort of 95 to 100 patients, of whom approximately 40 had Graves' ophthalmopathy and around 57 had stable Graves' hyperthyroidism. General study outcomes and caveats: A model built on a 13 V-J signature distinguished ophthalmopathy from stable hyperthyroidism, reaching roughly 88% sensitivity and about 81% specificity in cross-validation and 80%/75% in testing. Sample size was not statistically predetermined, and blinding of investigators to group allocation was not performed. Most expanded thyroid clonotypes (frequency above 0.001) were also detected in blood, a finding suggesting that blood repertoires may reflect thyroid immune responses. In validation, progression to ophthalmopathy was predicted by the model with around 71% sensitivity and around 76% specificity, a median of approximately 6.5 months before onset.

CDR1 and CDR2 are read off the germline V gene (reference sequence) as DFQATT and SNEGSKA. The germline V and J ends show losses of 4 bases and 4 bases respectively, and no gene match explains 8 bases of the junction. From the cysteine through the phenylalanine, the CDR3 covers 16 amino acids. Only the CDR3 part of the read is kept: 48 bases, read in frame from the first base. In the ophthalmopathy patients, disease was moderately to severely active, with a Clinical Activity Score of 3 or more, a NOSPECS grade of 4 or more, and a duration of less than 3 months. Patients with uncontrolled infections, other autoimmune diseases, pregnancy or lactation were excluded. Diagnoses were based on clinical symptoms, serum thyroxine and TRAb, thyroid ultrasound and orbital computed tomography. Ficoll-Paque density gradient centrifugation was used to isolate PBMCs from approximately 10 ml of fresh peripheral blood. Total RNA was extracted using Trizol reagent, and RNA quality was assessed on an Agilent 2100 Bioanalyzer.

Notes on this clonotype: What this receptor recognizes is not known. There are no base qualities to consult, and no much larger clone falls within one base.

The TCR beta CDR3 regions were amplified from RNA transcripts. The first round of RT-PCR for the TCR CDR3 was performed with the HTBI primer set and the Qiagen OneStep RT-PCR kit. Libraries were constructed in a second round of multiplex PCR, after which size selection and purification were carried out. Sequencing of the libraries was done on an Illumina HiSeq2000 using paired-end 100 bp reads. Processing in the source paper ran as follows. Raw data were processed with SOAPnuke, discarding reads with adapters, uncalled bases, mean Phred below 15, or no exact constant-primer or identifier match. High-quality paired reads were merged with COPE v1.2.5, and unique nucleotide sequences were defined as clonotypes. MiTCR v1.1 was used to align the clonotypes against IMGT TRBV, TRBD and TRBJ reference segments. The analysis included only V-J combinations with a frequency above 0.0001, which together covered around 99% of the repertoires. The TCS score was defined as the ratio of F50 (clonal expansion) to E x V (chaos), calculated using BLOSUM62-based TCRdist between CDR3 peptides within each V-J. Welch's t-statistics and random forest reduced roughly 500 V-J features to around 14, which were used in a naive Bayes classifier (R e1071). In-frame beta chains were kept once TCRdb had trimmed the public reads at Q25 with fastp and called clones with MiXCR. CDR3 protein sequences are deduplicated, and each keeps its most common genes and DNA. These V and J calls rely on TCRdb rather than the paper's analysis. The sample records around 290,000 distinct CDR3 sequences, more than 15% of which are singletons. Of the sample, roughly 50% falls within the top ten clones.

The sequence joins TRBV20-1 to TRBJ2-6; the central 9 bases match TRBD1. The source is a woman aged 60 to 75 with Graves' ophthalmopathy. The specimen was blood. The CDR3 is CSANRDRVVGANVLTF. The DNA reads TGCAGTGCTAACCGGGACAGGGTAGTAGGGGCCAACGTCCTGACTTTC.